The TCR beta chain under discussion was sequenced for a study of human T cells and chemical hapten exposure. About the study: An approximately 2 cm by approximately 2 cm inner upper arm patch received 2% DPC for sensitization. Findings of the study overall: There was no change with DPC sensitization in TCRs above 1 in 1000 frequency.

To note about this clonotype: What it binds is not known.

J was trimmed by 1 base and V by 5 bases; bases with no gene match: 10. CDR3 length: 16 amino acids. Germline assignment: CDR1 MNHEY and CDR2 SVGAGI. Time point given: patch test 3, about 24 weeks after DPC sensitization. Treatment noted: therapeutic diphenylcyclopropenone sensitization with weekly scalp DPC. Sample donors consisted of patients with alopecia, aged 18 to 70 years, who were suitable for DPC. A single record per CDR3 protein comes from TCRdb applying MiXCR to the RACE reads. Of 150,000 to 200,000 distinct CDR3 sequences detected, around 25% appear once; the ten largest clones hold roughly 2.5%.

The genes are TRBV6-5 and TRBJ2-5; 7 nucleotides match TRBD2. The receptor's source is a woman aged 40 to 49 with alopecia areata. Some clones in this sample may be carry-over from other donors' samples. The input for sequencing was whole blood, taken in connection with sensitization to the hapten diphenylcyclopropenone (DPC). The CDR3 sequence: CASSKTPGTTQETQYF. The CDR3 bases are TGTGCCAGCAGTAAAACCCCCGGGACTACCCAAGAGACCCAGTACTTC.